This TCR beta chain was sequenced during a study of Ad26.COV2.S vaccination and SARS-CoV-2 variants. Study-wide background: Donor joined the COV1001 Ad26.COV2.S trial arm. Intramuscularly, Ad26.COV2.S was given either once or twice, 56 days apart.

Data came from immunoSEQ multiplex PCR; TCRdb stores just in-frame clones and leaves some out. The sample contains 300,000 to 350,000 clones, around 89% of which appear only once. Broader study findings: Compared with placebo recipients, vaccine recipients had higher spike-specific TCR breadth.

Treatment of the sample: over 15 received Ad26.COV2.S at low or high dose, single or two shots; several received placebo; per-sample allocation not given. Sampling happened 63 days after the first vaccine or placebo injection. Donation was by an adult aged 18-55 years who was in Boston. Turning to this clone: What it recognizes is unknown.

The clonotype comes from a person between 18 and 65 years old who received the Ad26.COV2.S COVID-19 vaccine or a placebo. The sequences come from peripheral blood, collected in a trial of Ad26.COV2.S vaccine versus placebo.

CDR3: CASSVDAGGNYNEQFF. The CDR3 nucleotides are TGTGCCAGCAGCGTAGATGCGGGGGGAAACTACAATGAGCAGTTCTTC. The chain has TRBV9 and TRBJ2-1, with TRBD2 matching over 8 bases. This CDR3 region has 16 residues. Germline loops: CDR1 SGDLS, CDR2 YYNGEE. Unmatched junction bases numbered 5, after V lost 0 bases and J lost 3 bases.